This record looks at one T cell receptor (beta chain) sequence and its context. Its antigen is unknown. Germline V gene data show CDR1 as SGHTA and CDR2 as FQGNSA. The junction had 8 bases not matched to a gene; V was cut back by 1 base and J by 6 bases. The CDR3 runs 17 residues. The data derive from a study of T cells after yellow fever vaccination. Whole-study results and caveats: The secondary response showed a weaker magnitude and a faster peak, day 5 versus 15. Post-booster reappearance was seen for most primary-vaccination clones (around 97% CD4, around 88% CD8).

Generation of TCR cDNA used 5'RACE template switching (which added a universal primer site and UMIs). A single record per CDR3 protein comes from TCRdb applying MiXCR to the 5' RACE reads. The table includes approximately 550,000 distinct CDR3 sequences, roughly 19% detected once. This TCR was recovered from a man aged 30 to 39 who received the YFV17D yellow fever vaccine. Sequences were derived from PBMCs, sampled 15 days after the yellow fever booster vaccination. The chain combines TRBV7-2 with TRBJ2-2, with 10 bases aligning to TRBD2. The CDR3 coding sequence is TGTGCCAGCAGCTTAGGAGCGAGCGGGAGGGCCGCCGGGGAGCTGTTTTTT. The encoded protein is CASSLGASGRAAGELFF.